This TCR beta chain was recorded in a study of OX40 agonist ivuxolimab in advanced cancers. Concerning this clone: Its antigen is currently unknown.

V was pared by 6 bases and J by 1 base, with 10 bases of the junction left unmatched. The CDR3 consists of 17 residues. Germline V CDR1 and CDR2: MDHEN, SYDVKM. General study findings and limits: What antigens the expanded peripheral T cells recognized was never established. Within 6 weeks, CD4+ and CD8+ blood T cells expanded clonally at 0.1 to 3.0 mg/kg. On average, CD8+ T cells showed a greater number of expanded clones than CD4+.

TCRdb keeps only in-frame clones here, not all; method: immunoSEQ multiplex PCR. Here the sample spans 45,000 to 55,000 clones, 84% being singletons. This specimen was CD4+ or CD8+ T cells sorted from blood, taken in a trial of the OX40 agonist ivuxolimab. This chain connects TRBV28 to TRBJ2-7, with TRBD2 identical over 12 bases. The TCR sequence derives from an adult with an advanced solid tumor such as melanoma, head and neck, liver or kidney cancer. The CDR3 sequence is CASRQPGLAGYSYEQYF. The CDR3 DNA reads as TGTGCCAGCAGACAACCGGGACTAGCGGGCTATTCCTACGAGCAGTACTTC.